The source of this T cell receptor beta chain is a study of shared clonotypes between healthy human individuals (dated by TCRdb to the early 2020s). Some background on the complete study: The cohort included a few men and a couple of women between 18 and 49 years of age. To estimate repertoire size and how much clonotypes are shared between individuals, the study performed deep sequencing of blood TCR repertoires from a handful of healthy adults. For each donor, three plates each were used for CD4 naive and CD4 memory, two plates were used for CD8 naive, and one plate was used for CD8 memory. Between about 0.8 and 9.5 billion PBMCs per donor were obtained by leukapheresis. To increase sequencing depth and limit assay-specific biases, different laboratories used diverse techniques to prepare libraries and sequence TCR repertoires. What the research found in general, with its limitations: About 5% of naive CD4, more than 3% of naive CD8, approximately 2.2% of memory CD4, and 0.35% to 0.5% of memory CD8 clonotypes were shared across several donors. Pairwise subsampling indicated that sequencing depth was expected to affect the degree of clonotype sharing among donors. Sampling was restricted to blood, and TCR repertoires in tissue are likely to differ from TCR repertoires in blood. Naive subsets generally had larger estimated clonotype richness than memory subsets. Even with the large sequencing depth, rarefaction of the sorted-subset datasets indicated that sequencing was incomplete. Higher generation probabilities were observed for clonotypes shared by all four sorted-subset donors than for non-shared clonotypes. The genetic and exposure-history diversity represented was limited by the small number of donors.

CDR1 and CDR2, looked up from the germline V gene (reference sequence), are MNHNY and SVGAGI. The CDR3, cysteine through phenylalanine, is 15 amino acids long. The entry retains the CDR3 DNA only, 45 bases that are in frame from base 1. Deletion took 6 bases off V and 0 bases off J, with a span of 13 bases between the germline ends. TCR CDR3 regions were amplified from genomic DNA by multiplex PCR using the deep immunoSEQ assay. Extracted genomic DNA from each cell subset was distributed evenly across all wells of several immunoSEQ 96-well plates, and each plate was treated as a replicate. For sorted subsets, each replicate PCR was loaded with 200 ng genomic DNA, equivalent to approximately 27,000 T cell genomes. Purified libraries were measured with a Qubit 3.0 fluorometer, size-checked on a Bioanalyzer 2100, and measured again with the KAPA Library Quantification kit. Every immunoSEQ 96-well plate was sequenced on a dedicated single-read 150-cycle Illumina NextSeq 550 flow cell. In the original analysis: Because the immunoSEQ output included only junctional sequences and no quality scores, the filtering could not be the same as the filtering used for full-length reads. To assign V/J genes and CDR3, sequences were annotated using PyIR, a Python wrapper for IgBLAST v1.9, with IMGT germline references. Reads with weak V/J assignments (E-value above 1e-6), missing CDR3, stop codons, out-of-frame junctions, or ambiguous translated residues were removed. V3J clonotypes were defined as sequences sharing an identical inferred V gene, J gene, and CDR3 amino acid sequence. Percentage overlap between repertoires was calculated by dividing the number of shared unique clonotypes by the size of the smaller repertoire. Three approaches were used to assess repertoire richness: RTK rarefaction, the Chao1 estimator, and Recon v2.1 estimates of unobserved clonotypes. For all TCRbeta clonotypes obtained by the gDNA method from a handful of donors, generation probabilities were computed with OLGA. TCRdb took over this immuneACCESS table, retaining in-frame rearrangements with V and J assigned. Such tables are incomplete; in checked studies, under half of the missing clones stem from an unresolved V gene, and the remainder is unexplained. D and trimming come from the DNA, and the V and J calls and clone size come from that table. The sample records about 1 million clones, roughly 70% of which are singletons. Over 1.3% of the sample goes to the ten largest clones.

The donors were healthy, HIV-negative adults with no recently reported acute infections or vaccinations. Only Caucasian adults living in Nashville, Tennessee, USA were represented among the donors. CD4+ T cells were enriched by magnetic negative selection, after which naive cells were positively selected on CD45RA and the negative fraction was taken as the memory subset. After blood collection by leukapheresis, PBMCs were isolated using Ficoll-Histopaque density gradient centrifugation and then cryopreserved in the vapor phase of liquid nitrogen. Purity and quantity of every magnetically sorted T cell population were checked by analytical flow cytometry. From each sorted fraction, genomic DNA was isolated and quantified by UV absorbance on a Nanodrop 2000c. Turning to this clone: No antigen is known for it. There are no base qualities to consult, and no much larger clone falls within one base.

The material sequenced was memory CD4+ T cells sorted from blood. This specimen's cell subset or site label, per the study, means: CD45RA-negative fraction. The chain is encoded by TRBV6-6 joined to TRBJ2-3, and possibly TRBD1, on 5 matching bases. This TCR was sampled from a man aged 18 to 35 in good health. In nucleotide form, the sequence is TGTGCCAGCAGAACCGACAGCACTAGCACAGATACGCAGTATTTT. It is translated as CASRTDSTSTDTQYF.